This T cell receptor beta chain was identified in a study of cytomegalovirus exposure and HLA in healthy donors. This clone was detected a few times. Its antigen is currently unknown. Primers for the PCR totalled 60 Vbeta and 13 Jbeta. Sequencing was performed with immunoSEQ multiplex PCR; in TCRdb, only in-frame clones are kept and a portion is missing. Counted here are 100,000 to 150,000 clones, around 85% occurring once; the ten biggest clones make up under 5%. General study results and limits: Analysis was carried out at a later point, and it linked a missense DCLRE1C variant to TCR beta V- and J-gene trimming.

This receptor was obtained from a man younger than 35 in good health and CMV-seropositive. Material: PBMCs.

The CDR3 loop reads CASSLPSGGAHTQYF. CDR3 nucleotide sequence: TGTGCCAGCAGCTTGCCTAGCGGGGGGGCACATACGCAGTATTTT. The V call is TRBV5-4, the J call TRBJ2-3, with 12 nucleotides matching TRBD2. The V segment lost 1 base and the J segment 7 bases; nucleotides outside the gene matches: 4. Germline lookup yields CDR1 SGHNT and CDR2 YYREEE (reference sequence). This CDR3 region has 15 residues.